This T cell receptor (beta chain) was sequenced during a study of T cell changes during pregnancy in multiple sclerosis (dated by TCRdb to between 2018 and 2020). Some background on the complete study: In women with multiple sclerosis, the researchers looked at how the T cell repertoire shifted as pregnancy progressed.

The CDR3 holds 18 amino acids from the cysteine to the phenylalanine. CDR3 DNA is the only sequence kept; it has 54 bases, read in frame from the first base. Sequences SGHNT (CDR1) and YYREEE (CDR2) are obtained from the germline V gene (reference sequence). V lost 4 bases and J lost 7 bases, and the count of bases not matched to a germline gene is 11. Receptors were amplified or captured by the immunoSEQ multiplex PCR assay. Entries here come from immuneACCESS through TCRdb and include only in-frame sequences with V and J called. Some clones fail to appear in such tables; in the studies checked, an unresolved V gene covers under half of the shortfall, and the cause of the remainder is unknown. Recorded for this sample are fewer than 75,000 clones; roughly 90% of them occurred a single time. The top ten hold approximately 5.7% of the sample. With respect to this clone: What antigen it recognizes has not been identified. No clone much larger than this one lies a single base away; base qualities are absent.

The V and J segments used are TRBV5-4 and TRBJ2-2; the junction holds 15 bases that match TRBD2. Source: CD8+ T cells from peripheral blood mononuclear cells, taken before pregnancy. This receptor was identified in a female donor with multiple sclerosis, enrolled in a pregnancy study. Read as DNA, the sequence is TGTGCCAGCAGCATGACCGGGACTAGCGGGGGGACTGACGGGGAGCTGTTTTTT. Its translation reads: CASSMTGTSGGTDGELFF.